The clone carrying this TCR beta chain was counted between two and nine times. Its specificity is not known. A read error may produce the germline difference seen at one junction end. MiXCR was used by TCRdb to re-call the PCR reads. The table lists 60,000 or so clones, approximately 4.1% of them singletons. Not a single patient had been given any form of treatment at any point before undergoing thyroid surgery. The entry originates in a study of metastatic and nonmetastatic thyroid tumors. Study findings and constraints: In blood and tumor, TCR beta diversity was reportedly significantly higher in malignant thyroid tumors than in benign nodules.

Looked up from germline, CDR1 is SGHRS and CDR2 is YFSETQ. This CDR3 contains 14 residues. Sequences were obtained from blood. The chain is built from TRBV5-1 and TRBJ2-2; D possibly matches TRBD1 or TRBD2 (5 bases each). The receptor was isolated from a female donor with papillary thyroid cancer or a benign thyroid nodule (not recorded which). Some clones in this sample may be carry-over from other donors' samples. In nucleotides, the CDR3 is TGCGCCAGCAGCTCGGACATCTACACCGGGGAGCCGTTTTTT. As protein: CASSSDIYTGEPFF.